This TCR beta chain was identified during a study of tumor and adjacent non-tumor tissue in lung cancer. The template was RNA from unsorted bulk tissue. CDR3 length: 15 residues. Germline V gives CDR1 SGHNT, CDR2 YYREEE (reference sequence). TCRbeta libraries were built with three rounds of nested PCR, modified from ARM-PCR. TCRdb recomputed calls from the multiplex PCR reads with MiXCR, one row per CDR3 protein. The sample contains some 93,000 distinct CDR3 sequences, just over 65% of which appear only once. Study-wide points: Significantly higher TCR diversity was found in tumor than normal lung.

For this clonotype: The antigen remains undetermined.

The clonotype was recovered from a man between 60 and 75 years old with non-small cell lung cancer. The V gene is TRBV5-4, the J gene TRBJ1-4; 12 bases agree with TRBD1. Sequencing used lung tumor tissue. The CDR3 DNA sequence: TGTGTTAGCAGCCCCGGGACAGGGGGCGATGAAAAACTGTTTTTT. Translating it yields CVSSPGTGGDEKLFF. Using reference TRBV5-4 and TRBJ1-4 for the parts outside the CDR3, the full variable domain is ETGVTQSPTHLIKTRGQQVTLRCSSQSGHNTVSWYQQALGQGPQFIFQYYREEENGRGNFPPRFSGLQFPNYSSELNVNALELDDSALYLCVSSPGTGGDEKLFFGSGTQLSVL.